This T cell receptor beta chain came from a study of metastatic and nonmetastatic thyroid tumors (dated by TCRdb to about 2020). Describing the broader study: The researchers compared repertoires between peripheral blood samples and tumor or nodule tissue samples from patients with malignant or benign thyroid disease.

Per the germline V gene (reference sequence), GTSNPN is the CDR1 and SVGIG is the CDR2. The CDR3, from cysteine to phenylalanine, totals 14 residues. Only CDR3 DNA remains: 42 bases, in frame from the first base. Trimming takes 0 bases from V and 4 bases from J, and the germline ends sit 10 bases apart. General conclusions and limits of the study: In both blood and tumor samples, TCR beta diversity was reported to be significantly higher in malignant tumors than in benign nodules.

Receptors were amplified or captured by PCR. The sequencing machine was an Illumina HiSeq 4000. The TCR beta-chain CDR3 region of each patient was profiled by high-throughput sequencing. Per the original workflow: Drawing on CDR3 differences between clinicopathological groups, the researchers built a classifier meant to tell apart patients with distant-metastatic papillary thyroid cancer. The Shannon index was used to assess repertoire diversity, and the Morisita-Horn index was used to assess tumor-blood repertoire similarity. TCRdb reprocessed the public reads (quality trimming at Q25 with fastp, clone calling with MiXCR) and kept in-frame beta chains. These V and J calls originate from TCRdb's pipeline instead of the authors' own analysis. In all, the sample holds 26,000 or so clones, and 15% of those were seen once. 15% to 19% of the sample goes to the ten largest clones. This clone appeared many times. Its recognized antigen is unknown. The record has no base qualities; no much larger clone is one base away.

None of the patients had been given any treatment before thyroid surgery. Using T-cell receptor beta sequencing, the researchers looked back retrospectively at clinical samples from patients, gathered between the early 2010s and the late 2010s. The receptor comes from a male donor with papillary thyroid cancer or a benign thyroid nodule (not recorded which). Some clones in this sample may be carry-over from other donors' samples. Input material: blood. This chain joins TRBV30 to TRBJ2-1; the D gene remains uncertain. The sequenced DNA: TGTGCCTGGAGTGTAACAAGTACTTACAATGAGCAGTTCTTC. Translated, it gives CAWSVTSTYNEQFF.